This T cell receptor beta chain was obtained from a study of blood T cell repertoires in COVID-19. Study-level information: Material from acute and convalescent COVID-19 was sourced from the United States, Italy and Spain. PBMCs, B-cell-depleted T cells, or T cells provided the cDNA or gDNA that made up the material.

Per the germline V gene, CDR1 is MNHEY and CDR2 is SMNVEV (reference sequence). Trimming shortened V by 4 bases and J by 2 bases, and 11 bases separated the two germline ends. The CDR3 has 15 amino acids. Some clones are missing from TCRdb's copy, which holds only in-frame ones; the method was immunoSEQ multiplex PCR. The sample gives more than 350,000 clones, around 89% of which show up once; around 3% is in the top ten. The TCR originated in a woman aged 30 to 39 with COVID-19, enrolled during active disease. The sequencing sample was made of peripheral blood. This sequence joins TRBV27 and TRBJ2-2, with D possibly TRBD2 on 6 matching bases. The CDR3 sequence: CASSYTSTNTGELFF. In nucleotides, the CDR3 is TGTGCCAGCAGTTATACTAGCACTAACACCGGGGAGCTGTTTTTT.